These T cell receptor beta chains were read from a single sample in a study of blood T cell repertoires in COVID-19. The protocol was immunoSEQ multiplex PCR, while the TCRdb copy is restricted to in-frame clones and leaves out a portion. The sample consists of about 310,000 clones, 89% of them appearing once. Sequencing was carried out using PBMCs or T cells enriched from blood (not recorded which). These receptors all stem from a woman aged 40 to 49 who had recovered from COVID-19. The conserved cysteine and the conserved F or W are not part of the CDR3 here. Fields, in order: V gene, J gene, CDR3 protein.

TRBV7-9	TRBJ1-6	ASSLARGGNSPLH
TRBV11-3	TRBJ1-1	ASGPGNKNTEAF
TRBV11-2	TRBJ2-3	ASSLDRGGAVPTDTQY
TRBV10-3	TRBJ2-5	ATSYLGQTSGGETQY
TRBV9	TRBJ2-7	ASSVYEGAGYEQY
TRBV10-1	TRBJ2-7	ASSRAGSSYEQY
TRBV7-9	TRBJ1-1	ASSSPGGVSSTEAF
TRBV28	TRBJ1-4	ASSFPNPGVDEKLF
TRBV10-3	TRBJ2-3	AIKGTSGGSTDTQY
TRBV6-5	TRBJ2-1	ASRNPRGLRF
TRBV7-2	TRBJ2-1	ASSILPGYNNEQF
TRBV5-4	TRBJ2-2	ASSFDRGFTGELF
TRBV4-1	TRBJ1-4	ASSQPSGTANEKLF
TRBV6-5	TRBJ1-1	ASSLFGQGTEAF
TRBV11-3	TRBJ2-1	ASSLGVLAGGRNEQF
TRBV5-8	TRBJ2-4	ASSSLAGRSKNIQY
TRBV7-9	TRBJ1-3	ASSIKEGNTIY
TRBV27	TRBJ1-2	ASSFHREINYGYT
TRBV11-2	TRBJ1-1	ASSFLAGAKGTEAF
TRBV9	TRBJ2-2	ASSSDGTTNTGELF
TRBV15	TRBJ2-7	ATTPAHSYEQY
TRBV25-1	TRBJ2-2	ASSELETTGELF
TRBV16	TRBJ2-2	ASSRGLSNTGELF
TRBV11-3	TRBJ2-7	ASSLVGLSYEQY
TRBV3-1/TRBV3-2	TRBJ2-2	ASSQDSANTGELF
TRBV25-1	TRBJ1-2	ASSKGEGRGYT
TRBV7-8	TRBJ2-1	ASRAGPPAGEQF